The T cell receptor (beta chain) under discussion was sequenced for a study of beta chain features in type 1 diabetes. About the study: All of the samples together had 107,917,701 sorted cells examined.

The CDR3 runs to 16 residues. CDR1 SGHDT and CDR2 YYEEEE come from the germline V gene. V dropped 2 bases and J dropped 3 bases, with 15 bases sitting between them. This clone was counted only a few times. No antigen is known for it. Study-wide points: Type 1 diabetes patients had fewer VDJ junction insertions and more deletions.

What was sequenced were expressed TCRB transcripts, since all of the isolated RNA had been reverse transcribed. Generated by immunoSEQ multiplex PCR, the TCRdb table keeps only in-frame clones and is missing some. The sample has about 140,000 clones, 6.5% to 8.5% seen once; the top ten hold about 1.5%. Material for sequencing was central memory CD4+ T cells from blood. The sequence derives from a woman in her thirties in good health. The chain couples TRBV5-6 to TRBJ1-3; D gene ambiguous. The CDR3 region is CASSFRTTGNGNTIYF. CDR3 DNA sequence: TGTGCCAGCAGCTTTCGTACTACGGGGAATGGAAACACCATATATTTT. Full variable domain (remainder filled in from reference TRBV5-6 and TRBJ1-3): DAGVTQSPTHLIKTRGQQVTLRCSPKSGHDTVSWYQQALGQGPQFIFQYYEEEERQRGNFPDRFSGHQFPNYSSELNVNALLLGDSALYLCASSFRTTGNGNTIYFGEGSWLTVV.